This T cell receptor (beta chain) stems from a study of OX40 agonist ivuxolimab in advanced cancers. As for the study in general: It was ivuxolimab, an agonistic anti-OX40 (CD134) antibody, that patients were treated with.

The CDR3 contains 15 residues. Trimming removed 4 bases from V and 5 bases from J, with 18 bases in between. The germline V gene has CDR1 SGHRS and CDR2 YFSETQ. Only in-frame clones appear in the TCRdb table, and some are missing; sequencing was by immunoSEQ multiplex PCR. In the table there are roughly 62,000 clones, around 90% of which are singletons. V usage is TRBV5-1 and J usage is TRBJ2-5; D unresolved. This TCR derives from an adult with an advanced solid tumor such as melanoma, head and neck, liver or kidney cancer. The sample in question was CD4+ or CD8+ T cells sorted from blood, obtained in a trial of the OX40 agonist ivuxolimab. The CDR3 reads CASSPEPGGRETQYF. The DNA for the CDR3 is TGCGCCAGCAGCCCGGAACCGGGCGGTAGGGAGACCCAGTACTTC.